The T cell receptor (beta chain) described here comes from a study of sequential checkpoint blockade in melanoma. Turning to the study itself: Each arm's sequence ended with maintenance nivolumab.

This clone has more than one count but fewer than ten. Germline V gives CDR1 PRHDT, CDR2 FYEKMQ (reference sequence). V gave up 4 bases and J gave up 2 bases, with 9 bases separating them. The length of the CDR3 is 14 residues. Repertoires were generated with immunoSEQ multiplex PCR, while TCRdb's copy carries only in-frame clones and drops some. The sample lists nearly 2,000 clones, 51% occurring once. The treatment is: randomized to nivolumab then ipilimumab (arm A) or the reverse (arm B). From thawed PBMCs, live CD3+CD8+ cells negative for CD19 and CD56 were sorted. This specimen was CD8+ T cells sorted from blood (inferred from file names), taken from a patient given nivolumab and ipilimumab in sequence. The clonotype was recovered from a human patient with melanoma. Some clones in this sample may be carry-over from other donors' samples. The chain employs TRBV13 and TRBJ1-3; a weak D match, TRBD1 (5 bases). The chain's CDR3 is CASSSKQAGNTIYF. As DNA, the CDR3 is TGTGCCAGCAGCTCAAAACAGGCTGGAAACACCATATATTTT. Full variable domain (missing parts from reference TRBV13 and TRBJ1-3): AAGVIQSPRHLIKEKRETATLKCYPIPRHDTVYWYQQGPGQDPQFLISFYEKMQSDKGSIPDRFSAQQFSDYHSELNMSSLELGDSALYFCASSSKQAGNTIYFGEGSWLTVV.